This T cell receptor (beta chain) was obtained from a study of T cell repertoires in aging, cancer and after chemotherapy. Study summary: Six age groups, ranging from 30 or younger to 70 or older, included the donors.

Notes on the study in general: Untreated cancer patients had significantly lower blood TCR diversity than age-matched healthy donors. In cancer patients, declining TCR diversity with age involved lost richness and lost evenness.

A mixed TRB-A/B primer pool amplified rearranged TRB by multiplex touch-down PCR. In TCRdb, the multiplex PCR reads were re-called with MiXCR into one record per CDR3 protein. The profile shows about 2,400 distinct CDR3 sequences, about a quarter of them singletons. Remarks on this clonotype: Its specificity is unknown.

Amplification of TCR beta used genomic DNA extracted from peripheral blood. Unmatched junction bases numbered 9, after V lost 0 bases and J lost 4 bases. This CDR3 has 17 amino acids. Germline values: CDR1 SGHNT, CDR2 YYREEE (reference sequence). The sequencing sample was made of blood. This receptor was identified in a human donor in good health. This chain links TRBV5-4 with TRBJ1-1; TRBD1 matches at 10 bases. This CDR3 reads CASSLGQGAFLGTEAFF. Written as DNA, the CDR3 is TGTGCCAGCAGCTTGGGACAGGGGGCTTTCTTGGGCACTGAAGCTTTCTTT. Full variable domain (remainder filled in from reference TRBV5-4 and TRBJ1-1): ETGVTQSPTHLIKTRGQQVTLRCSSQSGHNTVSWYQQALGQGPQFIFQYYREEENGRGNFPPRFSGLQFPNYSSELNVNALELDDSALYLCASSLGQGAFLGTEAFFGQGTRLTVV.